This T cell receptor beta chain originates from a study of T cells expressing NK-cell markers (dated by TCRdb to the early 2020s). Describing the broader study: In sorted CD3+CD56+NKG2C+, CD3+CD56+NKG2C- and CD3+CD56-NKG2C+ T-cell subsets from several donors, TCR beta-chain repertoires were profiled. Seven of the eight sequenced donors were HCMV-seropositive and one was HCMV-seronegative. The eight sequenced donors were randomly selected healthy volunteers, three men and five women. The libraries were sequenced on Illumina HiSeq 2000/2500, MiSeq or NextSeq, producing 2 x 150 bp reads.

Turning to this clonotype: The antigen it binds to is not known.

HCMV-specific IgG was detected in serum with a commercial ELISA kit to determine HCMV serostatus. Peripheral blood mononuclear cells were isolated from blood by Ficoll density gradient centrifugation. For sequencing, an Illumina HiSeq 2000 was employed. TCR beta cDNA libraries were prepared using 5'RACE template switching, which introduced a universal primer site and unique molecular identifiers. cDNA synthesis was primed from the TCR beta constant segment and was followed by two successive PCR amplification steps. As for the authors' bioinformatics: MIGEC handled demultiplexing of the reads and grouping by UMI, while MiTCR was used to assemble and quantify clonotypes. To exclude erroneous sequences, any TCR cDNA sequence not supported by at least two reads was discarded. The tcR package was used for downstream repertoire analysis, with clonotypes matched between fractions based on CDR3 nucleotide sequence plus V segment. VDJmatch was used to annotate antigen specificity against VDJdb, with one amino acid substitution in CDR3 allowed. After the reads were reprocessed by TCRdb, one entry was made per CDR3 protein sequence, with no DNA. TCRdb assigned the V and J calls; the authors' analysis was not used. The sample's table lists a count of 400,000 or so distinct CDR3 sequences. Jointly, the top ten make up about 10% of the sample.

Per the germline V gene, SGHRS is the CDR1 and YFSETQ is the CDR2. Its CDR3 holds 16 amino acids, cysteine through phenylalanine. There is no recorded DNA. Overall study results and their limits: In six donors, the dominant CD3+CD56+NKG2C+ clonotypes ranked among the top 10 CD8+ clonotypes, making up roughly 1.0-8% of CD8+ T cells. Those dominant clonotypes were again the most abundant among CD3+CD56-NKG2C+ cells in a few donors, at roughly 25-65%. Whether the expanded NKG2C-expressing T cell clones were specific for HCMV antigens was left unclear.

The sample comprised blood T cells: a sorted CD56 or NKG2C T cell subset, CD4+ or CD8+ T cells, or bulk PBMC T cells (not recorded which). The TCR was taken from a woman between 45 and 65 years old in good health. Donor details come from another sample of the same person, matched by shared clones. This sequence uses TRBV5-1 and TRBJ1-1; TCRdb proposes TRBD1, but this gene call is untestable without DNA. The CDR3 region has the sequence CASSLEGVVRNTEAFF.